The entry below describes one T cell receptor beta chain. The CDR3 extends over 19 amino acids. With 2 bases clipped from V and 4 bases from J, the junction kept 15 bases outside the gene matches. Per germline, CDR1 SGHVS and CDR2 FNYEAQ. The sample belongs to a study of blood T cell repertoires in COVID-19. Profiling relied on immunoSEQ multiplex PCR, and the TCRdb table lists in-frame clones only, not all of them. This sample has about 330,000 clones, with around 90% found just once. This TCR was recovered from a man younger than 40 with COVID-19, enrolled during active disease. This chain links TRBV7-6 with TRBJ2-2, with TRBD2 matching 8 bases. Sequenced input: peripheral blood. The CDR3 DNA follows: TGTGCCAGCAGCTTAATAGCTTCTGCCGGGAGGGATGCCACCGGGGAGCTGTTTTTT. It codes for CASSLIASAGRDATGELFF.